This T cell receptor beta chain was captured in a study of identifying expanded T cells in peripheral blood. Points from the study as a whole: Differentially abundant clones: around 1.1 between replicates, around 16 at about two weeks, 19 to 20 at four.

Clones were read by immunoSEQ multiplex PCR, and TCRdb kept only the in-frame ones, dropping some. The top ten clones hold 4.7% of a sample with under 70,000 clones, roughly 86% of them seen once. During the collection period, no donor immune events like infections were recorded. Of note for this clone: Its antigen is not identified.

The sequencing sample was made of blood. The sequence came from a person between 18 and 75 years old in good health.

Here the CDR3 reads CASSYSFTGGPYGYTF. Here the CDR3 DNA reads TGTGCCAGCAGTTACTCGTTTACAGGGGGACCCTATGGCTACACCTTC. This chain connects TRBV6-5 to TRBJ1-2, with 8 bases that match TRBD1. The J segment lost 4 bases and the V segment lost 0 bases, leaving 7 bases of the junction unmatched. This CDR3 is built from 16 residues. The V gene's germline CDR1 is MNHEY and CDR2 SVGAGI.